Following are 12 T cell receptor beta chains from one sample sequenced in a study of blood T cell repertoires in COVID-19. Repertoires were generated with immunoSEQ multiplex PCR, while TCRdb's copy carries only in-frame clones and drops some. Here the sample spans about 350,000 clones, 87% being singletons. The sequenced material came from peripheral blood. These receptors all stem from a young man with COVID-19, enrolled during active disease.

This sequence joins TRBV5-1 and TRBJ2-5, with TRBD2 matching over 9 bases. CDR1 is SGHRS, CDR2 YFSETQ, per germline. J gave up 5 bases and V 5 bases, and 13 bases lay outside the gene matches. The CDR3 loop spans 16 amino acids. CDR3 in amino acids: CASSGREGPREETQYF. The CDR3 bases are TGCGCCAGCAGTGGGCGGGAGGGCCCAAGGGAGGAGACCCAGTACTTC. Based on the CDR3 plus reference TRBV5-1 and TRBJ2-5, the full variable domain is KAGVTQTPRYLIKTRGQQVTLSCSPISGHRSVSWYQQTPGQGLQFLFEYFSETQRNKGNFPGRFSGRQFSNSRSEMNVSTLELGDSALYLCASSGREGPREETQYFGPGTRLLVL.

This clone was counted between two and nine times. This chain uses TRBV20-1 with TRBJ1-1; D not certain. Germline CDR1 DFQATT, CDR2 SNEGSKA (reference sequence). This CDR3 spans 11 amino acids. V was shortened by 0 bases and J by 6 bases, with 5 bases between the two germline ends. CDR3 sequence: CSARDAAEAFF. The CDR3, as DNA: TGCAGTGCTAGAGATGCAGCTGAAGCTTTCTTT.

The chain joins TRBV6-5 to TRBJ2-2, with a possible D match to TRBD1 (6 bases). Germline V gene lookup returns CDR1 MNHEY and CDR2 SVGAGI. The CDR3 extends over 14 amino acids. Trimming took 2 bases from V and 3 from J, leaving 7 bases between them. CDR3 amino acids: CASSYGQHTGELFF. The DNA for the CDR3 is TGTGCCAGCAGTTACGGACAGCACACCGGGGAGCTGTTTTTT.

V gene TRBV3-1 (or the pseudogene TRBV3-2) combines with J gene TRBJ2-3, with TRBD2 as a possible D gene (7 bases). The CDR3 runs 17 residues. Trimming took 4 bases from V and 0 from J, leaving 17 bases between them. CDR1 is LGHDT, CDR2 YNNKEL, per germline (reference sequence). CDR3 sequence reads: CASSRMIGGGSTDTQYF. The CDR3, as DNA: TGTGCCAGCAGCCGCATGATAGGGGGGGGCAGCACAGATACGCAGTATTTT.

The chain recombines TRBV5-6 with TRBJ1-1, with no clear D. The CDR3 totals 14 residues. V lost 6 bases to trimming and J lost 1 base, with 13 bases between them. Germline loops: CDR1 SGHDT, CDR2 YYEEEE. CDR3 region: CASIPSFGNTEAFF. The DNA for the CDR3 is TGTGCCAGCATTCCCTCATTCGGGAACACTGAAGCTTTCTTT. Together with reference TRBV5-6 and TRBJ1-1, the CDR3 gives the full variable domain: DAGVTQSPTHLIKTRGQQVTLRCSPKSGHDTVSWYQQALGQGPQFIFQYYEEEERQRGNFPDRFSGHQFPNYSSELNVNALLLGDSALYLCASIPSFGNTEAFFGQGTRLTVV.

This chain connects TRBV29-1 to TRBJ1-1; D may be TRBD1 (6 bases). The CDR3 totals 12 residues. Germline V lookup: CDR1 SQVTM, CDR2 ANQGSEA. Trimming shortened V by 4 bases and J by 3 bases, and 9 bases separated the two germline ends. The CDR3 sequence is CSVAQGDTEAFF. The CDR3 DNA follows: TGCAGCGTTGCACAGGGTGACACTGAAGCTTTCTTT. Full variable domain (remainder filled in from reference TRBV29-1 and TRBJ1-1): SAVISQKPSRDICQRGTSLTIQCQVDSQVTMMFWYRQQPGQSLTLIATANQGSEATYESGFVIDKFPISRPNLTFSTLTVSNMSPEDSSIYLCSVAQGDTEAFFGQGTRLTVV.

This clone was detected only once. V usage is TRBV2 and J usage is TRBJ2-7; D is uncertain. V gave up 6 bases and J gave up 3 bases, with 6 bases separating them. The CDR3 runs 11 residues. Germline assignment: CDR1 SNHLY and CDR2 FYNNEI. CDR3 in DNA: TGTGCCAGCAGCCCTTACTACGAGCAGTACTTC. Translating gives CASSPYYEQYF.

The chain is built from TRBV3-1 (or the pseudogene TRBV3-2) and TRBJ2-7, with D possibly TRBD1 on 6 matching bases. The CDR3 totals 14 residues. The V end lost 7 bases, the J end lost 2 bases, and 15 bases lay between the germline ends. Germline V CDR1 and CDR2: LGHDT, YNNKEL (reference sequence). The CDR3 reads CASTTAQGPYEQYF. The CDR3 nucleotides read TGTGCCAGCACCACGGCCCAGGGGCCCTACGAGCAGTACTTC.

The chain is built from TRBV4-3 and TRBJ2-7, with 11 bases identical to TRBD1. This CDR3 has 15 residues. V was clipped by 1 base and J by 4 bases; unmatched bases: 3. Germline CDR1 reads LGHNA; CDR2 reads YSLEER. In DNA form, the CDR3 reads TGCGCCAGCAGCCAAGTAGGGGACAGGGGGTACGAGCAGTACTTC. Its protein product is CASSQVGDRGYEQYF.

CDR3 sequence (DNA): TGTGCCAGCAGCCCCCAGACAGGGGACAATGAGCAGTTCTTC. This sequence encodes CASSPQTGDNEQFF. The chain carries TRBV11-2 and TRBJ2-1; TRBD1 aligns across 8 bases. Germline trimming cut 5 bases from V and 5 bases from J; bases unmatched to any gene: 5. The CDR3 has 14 residues. Germline CDR1 and CDR2: SGHAT and FQNNGV.

This chain connects TRBV5-6 to TRBJ2-6, with D maybe TRBD1 (6 bases). CDR3 length: 15 residues. V was pared by 5 bases and J by 4 bases, with 13 bases between. Germline CDR1 SGHDT, CDR2 YYEEEE. The CDR3 DNA reads as TGTGCCAGCAGGCAGGGGCCTGAGGGGGCCAACGTCCTGACTTTC. As protein: CASRQGPEGANVLTF.

The chain employs TRBV5-1 and TRBJ2-3; maybe TRBD2 (5 bases). The V end lost 0 bases, the J end lost 3 bases, and 14 bases lay between the germline ends. The CDR3 spans 16 residues. Germline V gene lookup returns CDR1 SGHRS and CDR2 YFSETQ. CDR3 coding DNA: TGCGCCAGCAGCTTGGGGACTTCGTTGGGGACAGATACGCAGTATTTT. It is translated as CASSLGTSLGTDTQYF.